The rows below give T cell receptor beta chains drawn from one sample of a study of blood T cell repertoires in COVID-19. Sequencing was performed with immunoSEQ multiplex PCR; in TCRdb, only in-frame clones are kept and a portion is missing. The profile shows 130,000 to 150,000 clones, around 80% of them singletons. The source material was peripheral blood. The receptors stem from a man in his 60s with active or convalescent COVID-19. The CDR3 runs from the conserved cysteine through the conserved F or W. D genes are given only for firm matches. Rows give clone size only sometimes, using once, few, many, or a class for an expanded clone.

abundance,d_gene,j_gene,v_gene,CDR3nt,CDR3aa
.,TRBD1,TRBJ1-4,TRBV27,TGTGCCAGCAGTTTCAGGGGGCAATGGGAAAAACTGTTTTTT,CASSFRGQWEKLFF
.,TRBD1,TRBJ2-5,TRBV19,TGTGCCAGTAGTATAAACAGGGGAGAGACCCAGTACTTC,CASSINRGETQYF
.,.,TRBJ2-1,TRBV7-2,TGTGCCAGCAGCTTGGGAACAGGGTATGGGGATGAGCAGTTCTTC,CASSLGTGYGDEQFF
.,TRBD1,TRBJ1-1,TRBV12-5,TGTGCTAGTGGTTTAAGGACAGGGAACACTGAAGCTTTCTTT,CASGLRTGNTEAFF
once,TRBD1,TRBJ2-1,TRBV11-2,TGTGCCAGCAGCTCGTGGACAGGGGCCATTCCAGGAGAGCAGTTCTTC,CASSSWTGAIPGEQFF
.,.,TRBJ1-2,TRBV24-1,TGTGCCACCAGTGATTCGTACTATGGCTACACCTTC,CATSDSYYGYTF
.,.,TRBJ2-1,TRBV21-1,TGTGCCAGCGATAGCGGGACCTACAATGAGCAGTTCTTC,CASDSGTYNEQFF
.,TRBD2,TRBJ2-1,TRBV5-1,TGCGCCAGCAGCTTAAGCGGGAACTCCTACAATGAGCAGTTCTTC,CASSLSGNSYNEQFF
.,TRBD1,TRBJ1-5,TRBV19,TGTGCCAGTAGCGGACAGGGACAGCCCCAGCATTTT,CASSGQGQPQHF
.,.,TRBJ1-2,TRBV18,TGTGCCAGCTCACCATTCATTAGGGGAAAGGGTGGCTACACCTTC,CASSPFIRGKGGYTF
.,.,TRBJ1-5,TRBV19,TGTGCCAGTAGTATAGATCGGGCAGTAGAGGGTTGGGATCAGCCCCAGCATTTT,CASSIDRAVEGWDQPQHF
.,.,TRBJ1-6,TRBV28,TGTGCCAGCAGTCCCCCCGCGCATAATTCACCCCTCCACTTT,CASSPPAHNSPLHF
few,TRBD2,TRBJ2-3,TRBV5-1,TGCGCCACCAAAAGAGGGGCTAGCGGGGTCTCTAGCACAGATACGCAGTATTTT,CATKRGASGVSSTDTQYF
.,TRBD1,TRBJ1-6,TRBV5-1,TGCGCCAGCAGCACTGGGACAGGGGTCAATTCACCCCTCCACTTT,CASSTGTGVNSPLHF
.,TRBD2,TRBJ2-1,TRBV6-5,TGTGCCAGCAGTCACAAGCGGGAGGGCCGTAATGAGCAGTTCTTC,CASSHKREGRNEQFF
few,.,TRBJ2-7,TRBV12-3/TRBV12-4,TGTGCCAGCAGTTACGGCCCGGGGGAGCAGTACTTC,CASSYGPGEQYF
.,.,TRBJ1-1,TRBV7-9,TGTGCCAGCAGCTTAGCGCGGGGGGAGGAAGCTTTCTTT,CASSLARGEEAFF
.,.,TRBJ1-1,TRBV30,TGTGCCTGGAGTGAGGGGGTCTATGGTCAGATGAACACTGAAGCTTTCTTT,CAWSEGVYGQMNTEAFF
.,.,TRBJ1-1,TRBV5-1,TGCGCCAGCAGCCGGGGGCCGGGGGGGAACACTGAAGCTTTCTTT,CASSRGPGGNTEAFF
.,.,TRBJ2-1,TRBV6-5,TGTGCCAGCACCGAGGTCCTAGTCAATGAGCAGTTCTTC,CASTEVLVNEQFF